Sequencing of this T cell receptor (beta chain) was carried out in a study of cytomegalovirus exposure and HLA in healthy donors. Study at large: The platform used for the roughly 130 validation repertoires matched that of the 600 to 800 first-cohort repertoires, a later analysis reported. Regarding the study as a whole: Cytomegalovirus status was reportedly diagnosed by the classifier with high sensitivity and specificity.

In regard to this clone: What it recognizes is unknown.

TCRdb keeps only in-frame clones here, not all; method: immunoSEQ multiplex PCR. Of 150,000 to 200,000 clones listed, around 88% are singletons. There are 13 residues in the CDR3. Losses at the gene ends were 6 bases for V and 4 bases for J; bases not matched to a gene: 4. Per the germline V gene, CDR1 is WNHNN and CDR2 is SYGVQD (reference sequence). The receptor was isolated from a woman younger than 35 in good health and CMV-seronegative. This chain joins TRBV10-1 and TRBJ2-3, with 7 bases fitting TRBD1. Material for sequencing was PBMCs. Here the CDR3 reads CASSDRVADTQYF. DNA of the CDR3: TGCGCCAGCAGCGACAGGGTAGCAGATACGCAGTATTTT.